This T cell receptor (beta chain) was identified during a study of shared clonotypes between healthy human individuals. The assay was immunoSEQ multiplex PCR, and TCRdb's table has in-frame clones only and misses some. The sample gives roughly 1,500,000 clones, 98% of which show up once; approximately 0.45% is in the top ten. V lost 2 bases, J lost 3 bases, and 1 base stayed unmatched. CDR1 is WNHNN, CDR2 SYGVQD, per germline (reference sequence). The CDR3 totals 13 residues. Healthy adults negative for HIV, lacking recent acute infections or vaccinations, served as donors. Naive CD45RA+ and memory CD45RA-negative subsets were split from CD4+ cells.

The rearrangement links TRBV10-1 to TRBJ2-7, with TRBD1 matching 7 bases. This receptor was identified in a man aged 30 to 39 in good health. The source material was naive CD4+ T cells sorted from blood. Subset given: CD45RA+ positively selected. CDR3 residues: CASSEAGGYEQYF. The CDR3 DNA follows: TGCGCCAGCAGTGAGGCAGGGGGCTACGAGCAGTACTTC.